Below are 19 T cell receptor beta chains sequenced from a single sample in a study of human T cells and chemical hapten exposure. Time point noted: patch test 1, 2 weeks after DPC sensitization. Noted treatment: therapeutic diphenylcyclopropenone sensitization with weekly scalp DPC. From the RACE reads, TCRdb called clonotypes with MiXCR, one entry per CDR3 protein. The sample contains just over 80,000 distinct CDR3 sequences, about 10% of which appear only once. The starting material was whole blood, obtained in connection with sensitization to the hapten diphenylcyclopropenone (DPC). The receptors here all came from a woman between 45 and 65 years old with alopecia areata. Some clones in this sample may be carry-over from other donors' samples.

Many counts were recorded for this clonotype. The chain has TRBV4-3 and TRBJ1-4; D is possibly TRBD1 (5 bases). The CDR3 runs to 18 residues. Germline CDR1 LGHNA, CDR2 YSLEER. Trimming took 0 bases from V and 4 from J, leaving 18 bases between them. The CDR3 reads CASSQDHPATADNEKLFF. In nucleotides, the CDR3 is TGCGCCAGCAGCCAAGATCACCCAGCGACAGCCGATAATGAAAAACTGTTTTTT.

The chain couples TRBV5-1 to TRBJ1-1, with 7 nucleotides matching TRBD1. Germline V CDR1 and CDR2: SGHRS, YFSETQ. After removal of 5 bases from V and 2 bases from J, the junction contained 15 bases not matched to a gene. The CDR3 consists of 17 residues. CDR3 DNA sequence: TGCGCCAGCAGTTCTGGACAGGTCCCTTATTTAAACACTGAAGCTTTCTTT. This codes for CASSSGQVPYLNTEAFF. Variable domain in full (rest from reference TRBV5-1 and TRBJ1-1): KAGVTQTPRYLIKTRGQQVTLSCSPISGHRSVSWYQQTPGQGLQFLFEYFSETQRNKGNFPGRFSGRQFSNSRSEMNVSTLELGDSALYLCASSSGQVPYLNTEAFFGQGTRLTVV.

This clonotype was counted a few times. V and J are TRBV7-6 and TRBJ2-1, with TRBD2 matching over 10 bases. Germline V lookup: CDR1 SGHVS, CDR2 FNYEAQ. CDR3 length: 18 amino acids. The V and J ends lost 2 bases and 5 bases, in that order; junction bases with no gene match: 12. CDR3 region: CASSLKTSGLPLHNEQFF. CDR3 nucleotides: TGTGCCAGCAGCTTAAAGACTAGCGGGCTTCCCCTTCACAATGAGCAGTTCTTC.

This clonotype was detected many times. The chain combines TRBV20-1 with TRBJ1-1; no clear D gene. The CDR3 runs to 13 residues. V lost 3 bases to trimming and J lost 3 bases, with 11 bases between them. The germline CDR1 and CDR2 sequences are DFQATT and SNEGSKA (reference sequence). CDR3 nucleotide sequence: TGCAGTGCTAGTCCGGACCCGGACACTGAAGCTTTCTTT. Translation: CSASPDPDTEAFF.

This clonotype has at least ten counts. The chain recombines TRBV5-5 with TRBJ2-2, with TRBD2 matching 8 bases. J lost 0 bases, V lost 4 bases, and 2 bases had no gene match. The V gene's germline CDR1 is SGHKS and CDR2 YYEKEE (reference sequence). The length of the CDR3 is 15 residues. The CDR3 sequence is CASSGLAANTGELFF. For the CDR3, the DNA is TGTGCCAGCAGCGGACTAGCAGCGAACACCGGGGAGCTGTTTTTT.

This clonotype was found many times. V is TRBV6-2 or TRBV6-3 and J is TRBJ2-4; the D is unclear. Germline V lookup: CDR1 MNHEY, CDR2 SVGEGT. Trimming removed 6 bases at V and 0 bases at J, with 9 bases between. The CDR3 is 14 residues long. CDR3 loop: CASRAPGAKNIQYF. The CDR3 nucleotides read TGTGCCAGCAGGGCCCCGGGAGCCAAAAACATTCAGTACTTC.

Many counts were recorded for this clonotype. The rearrangement uses TRBV5-1 and TRBJ1-1; 8 bases align to TRBD1. The CDR3 is 14 residues long. V was pared by 4 bases and J by 3 bases, with 5 bases of the junction left unmatched. Germline V gene data show CDR1 as SGHRS and CDR2 as YFSETQ. The CDR3 DNA follows: TGCGCCAGCAGCCCAGGACAGGGAGACACTGAAGCTTTCTTT. Translating gives CASSPGQGDTEAFF.

This clonotype was counted only a few times. V usage is TRBV27 and J usage is TRBJ2-7, with D perhaps TRBD2 (5 bases). CDR1 MNHEY and CDR2 SMNVEV come from the germline V gene (reference sequence). V gave up 1 base and J gave up 0 bases, with 13 bases separating them. This CDR3 region has 16 residues. Here the CDR3 DNA reads TGTGCCAGCAGTTTATTCTCGGACTCGAACTCCTACGAGCAGTACTTC. Its protein is CASSLFSDSNSYEQYF.

The chain combines TRBV6-1 with TRBJ1-4; no firm D call. CDR1 is MNHNS, CDR2 SASEGT, per germline. The CDR3 is 16 residues long. Trimming took off 5 bases at V and 5 bases at J, with 18 bases between the two ends. The CDR3 reads CASSTTPAPQNEKLFF. The CDR3 DNA follows: TGTGCCAGCAGTACGACGCCAGCGCCCCAAAATGAAAAACTGTTTTTT.

This clonotype was counted between two and nine times. V is TRBV7-9 and J is TRBJ1-6, with TRBD1 identical over 7 bases. Germline V gene sequence: CDR1 SEHNR, CDR2 FQNEAQ (reference sequence). The CDR3 spans 14 residues. Unmatched junction bases numbered 4, after V lost 3 bases and J lost 8 bases. In DNA form, the CDR3 reads TGTGCCAGCAGCTTTCAAGGGGGCGATTCACCCCTCCACTTT. It translates to CASSFQGGDSPLHF.

The V call is TRBV6-2 or TRBV6-3, the J call TRBJ1-5, with D unclear. Germline assignment: CDR1 MNHEY and CDR2 SVGEGT. This CDR3 has 15 residues. Trimming took off 2 bases at V and 1 base at J, with 9 bases between the two ends. The CDR3 DNA sequence: TGTGCCAGCAGTTACGGGTATGGGAGCAATCAGCCCCAGCATTTT. This encodes CASSYGYGSNQPQHF.

Ten or more counts support this clonotype. The rearrangement uses TRBV6-1 and TRBJ1-1, with 7 bases lining up with TRBD1. The germline V gene has CDR1 MNHNS and CDR2 SASEGT. The CDR3 runs 15 residues. V lost 5 bases to trimming and J lost 1 base; unmatched junction nucleotides: 7. The DNA for the CDR3 is TGTGCCAGCAGTTCCAGGACAGGAGGGAACACTGAAGCTTTCTTT. It yields the protein CASSSRTGGNTEAFF.

This clonotype has just a few counts. V and J are TRBV4-2 and TRBJ2-2; perhaps TRBD2 as D (6 bases). V was shortened by 8 bases and J by 2 bases, with 12 bases between the two germline ends. Germline CDR1 and CDR2: LGHNA and YNFKEQ. CDR3 length: 14 amino acids. The CDR3 region has the DNA TGTGCCAGCGTCCCGGGACTCAACACCGGGGAGCTGTTTTTT. Encoded protein: CASVPGLNTGELFF.

This clonotype came up a few times. The chain is built from TRBV5-1 and TRBJ2-7, with D possibly being TRBD1 or TRBD2 (5 bases each). V shed 0 bases and J shed 5 bases, with 12 bases lying between them. This CDR3 contains 14 residues. CDR1 SGHRS and CDR2 YFSETQ come from the germline V gene. For the CDR3, the DNA is TGCGCCAGCAGCTTGGAAGGGACGGCCAACGAGCAGTACTTC. As protein: CASSLEGTANEQYF.

The CDR3: CASRFRAGGNEQFF. CDR3 DNA sequence: TGTGCCAGCAGATTCCGGGCAGGGGGCAATGAGCAGTTCTTC. J is TRBJ2-1 and V is TRBV12-3 or TRBV12-4; 7 bases match TRBD1. V shed 6 bases and J 6 bases; nucleotides not matched to a gene: 8. The CDR3 loop spans 14 amino acids.

The chain links TRBV6-5 to TRBJ1-5; D call uncertain. V lost 6 bases and J 2 bases, leaving 14 bases between the germline ends. Germline V CDR1 and CDR2: MNHEY, SVGAGI. CDR3 length: 15 residues. The CDR3 DNA follows: TGTGCCAGCAGACCACTCCTCCAGGGCAATCAGCCCCAGCATTTT. It codes for CASRPLLQGNQPQHF.

The chain links TRBV7-9 to TRBJ2-1; TRBD1 matches 7 bases. V shed 5 bases and J 1 base; nucleotides not matched to a gene: 5. Germline V gene sequence: CDR1 SEHNR, CDR2 FQNEAQ (reference sequence). CDR3 length equals 15 residues. In DNA form, the CDR3 reads TGTGCCAGCAGCCGGGGACAGACATCCTACAATGAGCAGTTCTTC. Encoded protein: CASSRGQTSYNEQFF.

This clonotype was counted between two and nine times. The genes are TRBV12-3 or TRBV12-4 and TRBJ1-6; D is uncertain. This CDR3 is built from 14 residues. The V gene lost 5 bases and the J gene lost 10 bases, with 15 bases spanning the gap. The CDR3 spells CASSPLALASPLHF. CDR3 in DNA: TGTGCCAGCAGTCCCCTCGCCCTGGCCTCACCCCTCCACTTT.

V and J are TRBV4-2 and TRBJ1-6; unclear D gene. The CDR3 is made up of 15 amino acids. Germline CDR1 is LGHNA and CDR2 is YNFKEQ. Trimming left V 7 bases short and J 11 bases short, with 21 bases between. The CDR3 loop reads CASTKDLVSGPPLHF. In DNA form, the CDR3 reads TGTGCCAGCACCAAAGACCTCGTCTCAGGTCCACCCCTCCACTTT.